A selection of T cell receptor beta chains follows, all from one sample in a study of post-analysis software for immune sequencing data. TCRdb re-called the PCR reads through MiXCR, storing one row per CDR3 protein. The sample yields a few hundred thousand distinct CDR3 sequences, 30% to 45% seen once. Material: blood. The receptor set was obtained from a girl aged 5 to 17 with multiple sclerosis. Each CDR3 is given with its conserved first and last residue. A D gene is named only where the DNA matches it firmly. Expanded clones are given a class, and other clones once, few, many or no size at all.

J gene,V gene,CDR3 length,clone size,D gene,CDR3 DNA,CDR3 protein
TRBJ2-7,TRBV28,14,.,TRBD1,TGTGCCATCACAGGACAGGGGGTGGTCTACGAGCAGTACTTC,CAITGQGVVYEQYF
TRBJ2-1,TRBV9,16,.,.,TGTGCCAGCAGCGTAGGTTGGTGGGGGGCCTACAATGAGCAGTTCTTC,CASSVGWWGAYNEQFF
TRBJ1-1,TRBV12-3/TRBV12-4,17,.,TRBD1,TGTGCCAGCAGTTTGGGCGGGACAGGTGTTGGGAACACTGAAGCTTTCTTT,CASSLGGTGVGNTEAFF
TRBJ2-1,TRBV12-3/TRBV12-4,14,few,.,TGTGCCAGCAGTTTCAGTGGCATCTTAGATGAGCAGTTCTTC,CASSFSGILDEQFF
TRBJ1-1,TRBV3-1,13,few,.,TGTGCCAGCAGCCAAGCCCGACAGCGTGAAGCTTTCTTT,CASSQARQREAFF
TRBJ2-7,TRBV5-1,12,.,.,TGCGCCAGCAGCTTGCACCCCTACGAGCAGTACTTC,CASSLHPYEQYF
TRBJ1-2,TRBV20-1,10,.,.,TGCAGTGCTAGGCTGGATGGCTACACCTTC,CSARLDGYTF
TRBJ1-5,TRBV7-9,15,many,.,TGTGCCAGCAGCCGTGGGTCCCAGGGAAATCAGCCCCAGCATTTT,CASSRGSQGNQPQHF
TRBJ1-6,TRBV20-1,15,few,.,TGCAGTGCTAGAGTCCAGACAGGTTATAATTCACCCCTCCACTTT,CSARVQTGYNSPLHF
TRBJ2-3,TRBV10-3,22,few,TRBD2,TGTGCCGGTCCGGGAGGTGGTCGGGGCCGGACTAGCGGCGATCGGAGCACAGATACGCAGTATTTT,CAGPGGGRGRTSGDRSTDTQYF
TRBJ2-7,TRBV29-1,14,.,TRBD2,TGCAGCTTTAGCGGGGCTATGACACACTACGAGCAGTACTTC,CSFSGAMTHYEQYF
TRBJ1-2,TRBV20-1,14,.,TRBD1,TGCAGTCTCCGACAGGGAAAGGGGGGGTATGGCTACACCTTC,CSLRQGKGGYGYTF
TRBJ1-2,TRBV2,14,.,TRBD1,TGTGCCATGAGGAGAACAGGGGACAACTATGGCTACACCTTC,CAMRRTGDNYGYTF
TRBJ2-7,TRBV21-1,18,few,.,TGTGCCAGCACCATTAGAGGACGGGGGGGGACAGGGGGCTACGAGCAGTACTTC,CASTIRGRGGTGGYEQYF
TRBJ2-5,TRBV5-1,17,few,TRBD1,TGCGCCAGCAGCCCCTATTTTGGGGACAGGGGACAAGAGACCCAGTACTTC,CASSPYFGDRGQETQYF
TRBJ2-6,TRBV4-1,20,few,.,TGCGCCAGCAGCCCTTGGACACCCCTGGGCCCCCTCTCTGGGGCCAACGTCCTGACTTTC,CASSPWTPLGPLSGANVLTF
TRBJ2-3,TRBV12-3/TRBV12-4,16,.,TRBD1,TGTGCCAGCAGCCTCCCGGGACAGGGTAGGACAGATACGGAGTATTTT,CASSLPGQGRTDTEYF
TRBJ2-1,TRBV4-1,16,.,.,TGCGCCAGCAGCCAACTTGGCAGGGCTTTCCTCAATGAGCAGTTCTTC,CASSQLGRAFLNEQFF
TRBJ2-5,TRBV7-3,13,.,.,TGTGCCAGCAGCTCCCGGGCCCGAGAGACCCAGTACTTC,CASSSRARETQYF
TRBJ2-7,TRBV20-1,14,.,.,TGCAGTGCTAGGGGCCGGGACGTAACCTACGAGCAGTACTTC,CSARGRDVTYEQYF
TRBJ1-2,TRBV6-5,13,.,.,TGTGCCAGCACCAAATACAGGGACTATGGCTACACCTTC,CASTKYRDYGYTF
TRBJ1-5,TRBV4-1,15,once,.,TGCGCCAGCAGCCAAGAAGGGGGGCCCTATCAGCCCCAGCATTTT,CASSQEGGPYQPQHF
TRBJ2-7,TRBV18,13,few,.,TGTGCCAGCTCACGGAGAAAGGACTACGAGCAGTACTTC,CASSRRKDYEQYF
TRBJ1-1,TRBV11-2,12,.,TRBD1,TGTGCCAGCAGCTTAGACCAGGGGGAGGCTTTCTTT,CASSLDQGEAFF
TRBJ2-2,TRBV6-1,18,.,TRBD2,TGTGCCAGCAGTCCTCGGGCAGCGGGGGGGGCTGTTACCGGGGAGCTGTTTTTT,CASSPRAAGGAVTGELFF
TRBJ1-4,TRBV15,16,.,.,TGTGCCACCAGCAGAGTATGGTCCGCAACTAATGAAAAACTGTTTTTT,CATSRVWSATNEKLFF
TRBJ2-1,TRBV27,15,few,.,TGTGCCAGCAGCCTCTCCCCGGGGGCCCACAATGAGCAGTTCTTC,CASSLSPGAHNEQFF
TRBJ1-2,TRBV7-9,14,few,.,TGTGCCAGCAGCTTAGCGCTAACCCCGGAAGGCTACACCTTC,CASSLALTPEGYTF
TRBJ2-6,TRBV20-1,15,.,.,TGCAGTGCCCCCAAAGGGAGTAGTGGGGCCAACGTCCTGACTTTC,CSAPKGSSGANVLTF
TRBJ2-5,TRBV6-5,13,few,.,TGTGCCAGCAGTGAAATAGTCGGAGAGACCCAGTACTTC,CASSEIVGETQYF
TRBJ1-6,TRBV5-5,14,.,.,TGTGCCAGCAGACTTCACAGGGTAGATTCACCCCTCCACTTT,CASRLHRVDSPLHF
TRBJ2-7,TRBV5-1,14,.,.,TGCGCCAGCAGCTTCTTGAGACTTGGGGACGAGCAGTACTTC,CASSFLRLGDEQYF
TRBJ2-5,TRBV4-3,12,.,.,TGCGCCAGCAGCCAAGTAGAGGGGACCCAGTACTTC,CASSQVEGTQYF
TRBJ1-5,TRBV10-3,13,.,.,TGTGCCATCAGAGGGGTTGGCAATCAGCCCCAGCATTTT,CAIRGVGNQPQHF
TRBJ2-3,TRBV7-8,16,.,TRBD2,TGTGCCAGCAGCCAGACCGGGACTAGCGGGGAGTATACGCAGTATTTT,CASSQTGTSGEYTQYF
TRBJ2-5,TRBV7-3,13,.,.,TGTGCCAGCAGCGAGCAGGGTGGGGAGACCCAGTACTTC,CASSEQGGETQYF
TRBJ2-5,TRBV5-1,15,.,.,TGCGCCAGCAGCTTGGCCCCGGAGCGGATCGAGACCCAGTACTTC,CASSLAPERIETQYF
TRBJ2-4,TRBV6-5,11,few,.,TGTGCCAGCCGGGTATCAAACATTCAGTACTTC,CASRVSNIQYF
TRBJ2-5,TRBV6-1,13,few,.,TGTGCCAGCAGTGGTAGAGAGGGAGAGACCCAGTACTTC,CASSGREGETQYF
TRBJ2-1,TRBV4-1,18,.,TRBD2,TGCGCCAGCAGCCAAGATAGCGGGAGACTAGCTGCGGACAATGAGCAGTTCTTC,CASSQDSGRLAADNEQFF
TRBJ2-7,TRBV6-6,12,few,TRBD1,TGTGCCAGCAGGTACGACAGGGAAGAGCAGTACTTC,CASRYDREEQYF